This T cell receptor beta chain originates from a study of blood T cells in healthy people across ages. Findings and caveats of the study: Researchers judged that diversity estimates from one million T cells fell short of true values. Both naive CD4+ cell counts and diversity were greater in long-lived donors than in aged donors. What prevented conclusive comparison of naive and antigen-experienced cells was that PBMCs were unsorted.

V shed 6 bases and J shed 3 bases, with 14 bases lying between them. CDR1 is MNHEY and CDR2 is SVGEGT in the germline V gene. The CDR3 runs to 14 residues. With regard to this clonotype: Its antigen is unidentified.

Next came a second PCR, run for about 7 to 12 cycles, which used a sample-barcoded 5' primer along with a J-beta primer mix. Sequencing recovered at least 2.5 million CDR3-containing paired-end reads from each sample. Using its own MiXCR run on the 5' RACE reads, TCRdb lists one record per CDR3 protein. The sample has roughly 500,000 distinct CDR3 sequences, 25% to 30% seen once. V usage is TRBV6-2 or TRBV6-3 and J usage is TRBJ1-1; D may be TRBD1 (5 bases). This sequence was found in a woman aged 70-85 years in good health. The source material was blood. Here the CDR3 reads CASSSSPRDTEAFF. The CDR3 region has the DNA TGTGCCAGCAGCTCCTCTCCCAGGGACACTGAAGCTTTCTTT.